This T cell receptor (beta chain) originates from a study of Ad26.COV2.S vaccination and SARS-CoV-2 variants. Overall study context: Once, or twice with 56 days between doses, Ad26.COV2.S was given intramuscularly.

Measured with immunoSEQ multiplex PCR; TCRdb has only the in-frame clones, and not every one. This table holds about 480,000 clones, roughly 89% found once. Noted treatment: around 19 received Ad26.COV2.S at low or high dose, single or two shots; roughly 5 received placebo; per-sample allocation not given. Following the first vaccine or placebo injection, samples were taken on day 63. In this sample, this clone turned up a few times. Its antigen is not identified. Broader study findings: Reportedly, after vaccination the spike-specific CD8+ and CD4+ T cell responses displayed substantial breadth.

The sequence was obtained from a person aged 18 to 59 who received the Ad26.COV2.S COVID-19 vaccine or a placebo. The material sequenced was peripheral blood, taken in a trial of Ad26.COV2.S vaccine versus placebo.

The CDR3 region has the DNA TGTGCCAGCAGTGAATTTATCGAGCAGTACTTC. Its protein product is CASSEFIEQYF. V usage is TRBV2 and J usage is TRBJ2-7, with D unresolved. This CDR3 has 11 residues. CDR1 and CDR2 (germline): SNHLY, FYNNEI. Deletions cut 2 bases from V and 6 bases from J, with 5 bases between.